This is a list of T cell receptor beta chains from one sample in a study of cytomegalovirus exposure and HLA in healthy donors. The data were produced by immunoSEQ multiplex PCR, yet TCRdb's version contains in-frame clones alone and is incomplete. This table has approximately 75,000 clones, around 83% appearing once. Source material: PBMCs. Source of these receptors: a man in his sixties or seventies in good health and CMV-seropositive. CDR3s include the opening cysteine and the closing phenylalanine or tryptophan. A D gene is named only where the DNA matches it firmly. The size field is filled for only some rows; it gives once, few, many or a size class.

length: 14
J: TRBJ2-2
D: TRBD1
size: NA
V: TRBV29-1
CDR3: CSARQGTNTGELFF
DNA: TGCAGCGCAAGACAGGGGACCAACACCGGGGAGCTGTTTTTT

length: 16
J: TRBJ2-7
D: NA
size: NA
V: TRBV7-6
CDR3: CASSLHTNGDSYEQYF
DNA: TGTGCCAGCAGCTTACACACAAACGGGGACTCCTACGAGCAGTACTTC

length: 14
J: TRBJ2-2
D: TRBD1
size: NA
V: TRBV11-2
CDR3: CASSTQGDTGELFF
DNA: TGTGCCAGCAGCACACAGGGGGACACCGGGGAGCTGTTTTTT

length: 14
J: TRBJ2-1
D: NA
size: NA
V: TRBV11-1
CDR3: CASRTQGLFDEQFF
DNA: TGTGCCAGCAGAACTCAGGGCCTCTTTGATGAGCAGTTCTTC

length: 13
J: TRBJ2-3
D: TRBD1
size: NA
V: TRBV7-7
CDR3: CASSVGQEDTQYF
DNA: TGTGCCAGCAGCGTTGGACAGGAAGATACGCAGTATTTT

length: 12
J: TRBJ2-1
D: TRBD2
size: NA
V: TRBV2
CDR3: CASSGEGGEQFF
DNA: TGTGCCAGCAGTGGGGAGGGAGGTGAGCAGTTCTTC

length: 15
J: TRBJ2-7
D: TRBD1
size: NA
V: TRBV18
CDR3: CASSLGQGAFDEQYF
DNA: TGTGCCAGCTCATTGGGACAGGGGGCGTTCGACGAGCAGTACTTC

length: 14
J: TRBJ2-1
D: NA
size: NA
V: TRBV12-5
CDR3: CASGLALLVNEQFF
DNA: TGTGCTAGTGGTTTGGCCCTCCTAGTCAATGAGCAGTTCTTC

length: 16
J: TRBJ2-3
D: TRBD2
size: NA
V: TRBV30
CDR3: CAWSVRSSGGTDTQYF
DNA: TGTGCCTGGAGTGTACGAAGTAGCGGGGGAACAGATACGCAGTATTTT

length: 15
J: TRBJ2-7
D: TRBD1
size: once
V: TRBV19
CDR3: CASSTTGLGSYEQYF
DNA: TGTGCCAGTAGTACGACAGGGTTGGGCTCCTACGAGCAGTACTTC

length: 14
J: TRBJ2-7
D: TRBD2
size: NA
V: TRBV4-1
CDR3: CASSHTGLATEQYF
DNA: TGCGCCAGCAGCCACACGGGACTAGCGACCGAGCAGTACTTC

length: 19
J: TRBJ2-2
D: NA
size: NA
V: TRBV2
CDR3: CASSDNQVWRGVNTGELFF
DNA: TGTGCCAGCAGTGACAACCAAGTTTGGCGGGGCGTGAACACCGGGGAGCTGTTTTTT

length: 14
J: TRBJ2-2
D: TRBD1
size: NA
V: TRBV19
CDR3: CASRDRGPAGELFF
DNA: TGTGCCAGTAGGGACAGGGGGCCGGCCGGGGAGCTGTTTTTT

length: 16
J: TRBJ2-7
D: TRBD2
size: few
V: TRBV28
CDR3: CASSSVGTSVFYEQYF
DNA: TGTGCCAGCAGTTCTGTCGGGACTAGCGTATTCTACGAGCAGTACTTC

length: 15
J: TRBJ2-7
D: NA
size: NA
V: TRBV28
CDR3: CASSSRQVAAYEQYF
DNA: TGTGCCAGCAGTAGCCGACAGGTCGCAGCCTACGAGCAGTACTTC

length: 14
J: TRBJ2-7
D: NA
size: few
V: TRBV7-9
CDR3: CASSLAANVREQYF
DNA: TGTGCCAGCAGCTTAGCTGCTAACGTACGTGAGCAGTACTTC

length: 13
J: TRBJ1-2
D: NA
size: NA
V: TRBV5-1
CDR3: CASSLDRAYGYTF
DNA: TGCGCCAGCAGCTTGGACAGGGCCTATGGCTACACCTTC

length: 14
J: TRBJ2-1
D: NA
size: once
V: TRBV2
CDR3: CASSEDYPLDEQFF
DNA: TGTGCCAGCAGTGAGGACTACCCTTTGGATGAGCAGTTCTTC

length: 13
J: TRBJ2-1
D: NA
size: NA
V: TRBV6-4
CDR3: CASSDQGYNEQFF
DNA: TGTGCCAGCAGTGACCAGGGTTACAATGAGCAGTTCTTC

length: 14
J: TRBJ2-3
D: TRBD2
size: NA
V: TRBV10-3
CDR3: CAISWSAGGDTQYF
DNA: TGTGCCATCAGTTGGTCCGCGGGAGGGGATACGCAGTATTTT

length: 14
J: TRBJ1-4
D: NA
size: NA
V: TRBV7-2
CDR3: CASSLGQIDEKLFF
DNA: TGTGCCAGCAGCTTAGGACAGATTGATGAAAAACTGTTTTTT

length: 15
J: TRBJ2-1
D: TRBD2
size: NA
V: TRBV4-2
CDR3: CASSQIAGSKNEQFF
DNA: TGTGCCAGCAGCCAAATAGCGGGGTCTAAGAATGAGCAGTTCTTC

length: 11
J: TRBJ2-7
D: NA
size: NA
V: TRBV19
CDR3: CASSWGHEQYF
DNA: TGTGCCAGTAGTTGGGGCCACGAGCAGTACTTC

length: 16
J: TRBJ2-3
D: TRBD2
size: NA
V: TRBV10-3
CDR3: CAIRDQAGGPRDTQYF
DNA: TGTGCCATCAGGGACCAAGCGGGAGGGCCTAGAGATACGCAGTATTTT

length: 14
J: TRBJ2-5
D: TRBD1
size: NA
V: TRBV7-9
CDR3: CASSLQGGVQTQYF
DNA: TGTGCCAGCAGCTTGCAAGGGGGCGTACAGACCCAGTACTTC

length: 19
J: TRBJ1-4
D: TRBD1
size: NA
V: TRBV15
CDR3: CATSELLGTGGDANEKLFF
DNA: TGTGCCACCAGCGAGCTTCTCGGGACAGGGGGTGATGCTAATGAAAAACTGTTTTTT

length: 15
J: TRBJ2-1
D: TRBD2
size: NA
V: TRBV2
CDR3: CASSAGTSTDNEQFF
DNA: TGTGCCAGCAGTGCCGGGACTAGCACGGACAATGAGCAGTTCTTC

length: 16
J: TRBJ1-5
D: NA
size: once
V: TRBV10-3
CDR3: CAISESGWPHNQPQHF
DNA: TGTGCCATCAGTGAGTCGGGCTGGCCGCACAATCAGCCCCAGCATTTT

length: 13
J: TRBJ1-5
D: NA
size: NA
V: TRBV6-5
CDR3: CASSDSSNQPQHF
DNA: TGTGCCAGCAGTGATAGTAGCAATCAGCCCCAGCATTTT

length: 13
J: TRBJ2-7
D: TRBD1
size: NA
V: TRBV10-3
CDR3: CAISFGQVDEQYF
DNA: TGTGCCATCAGTTTTGGACAGGTCGACGAGCAGTACTTC

length: 14
J: TRBJ1-2
D: TRBD1
size: NA
V: TRBV4-3
CDR3: CASSQLDRAYGYTF
DNA: TGCGCCAGCAGCCAACTCGACAGGGCCTATGGCTACACCTTC

length: 17
J: TRBJ2-3
D: TRBD2
size: NA
V: TRBV4-1
CDR3: CASSPRRASGGGGTQYF
DNA: TGCGCCAGCAGCCCACGTAGGGCTAGCGGGGGTGGTGGGACGCAGTATTTT

length: 14
J: TRBJ2-1
D: NA
size: NA
V: TRBV19
CDR3: CASKREGGVHEQFF
DNA: TGTGCCAGTAAACGAGAGGGGGGGGTGCATGAGCAGTTCTTC

length: 15
J: TRBJ2-1
D: TRBD2
size: NA
V: TRBV5-1
CDR3: CASTFQAGGGGEQFF
DNA: TGCGCCAGTACCTTCCAGGCGGGAGGGGGGGGTGAGCAGTTCTTC

length: 16
J: TRBJ2-1
D: TRBD2
size: NA
V: TRBV5-1
CDR3: CASSLSSSGSHNEQFF
DNA: TGCGCCAGCAGCTTGTCTTCTAGCGGGAGCCACAATGAGCAGTTCTTC

length: 13
J: TRBJ1-1
D: NA
size: NA
V: TRBV28
CDR3: CASSFVREAEAFF
DNA: TGTGCCAGCAGTTTCGTCAGGGAGGCTGAAGCTTTCTTT

length: 16
J: TRBJ2-2
D: NA
size: NA
V: TRBV6-9
CDR3: CASSYIGGSNTGELFF
DNA: TGTGCCAGCAGTTATATCGGGGGTTCGAACACCGGGGAGCTGTTTTTT

length: 16
J: TRBJ2-7
D: TRBD1
size: NA
V: TRBV5-1
CDR3: CASSSAGTGGNGEQYF
DNA: TGCGCCAGCAGCTCCGCCGGGACAGGGGGCAACGGCGAGCAGTACTTC

length: 13
J: TRBJ1-5
D: NA
size: NA
V: TRBV5-1
CDR3: CASSLSGDQPQHF
DNA: TGCGCCAGCAGCTTGTCAGGGGATCAGCCCCAGCATTTT

length: 15
J: TRBJ1-2
D: TRBD1
size: NA
V: TRBV28
CDR3: CASSSGQGRSYGYTF
DNA: TGTGCCAGCAGTTCGGGACAGGGAAGATCCTATGGCTACACCTTC

length: 12
J: TRBJ2-1
D: NA
size: few
V: TRBV11-3
CDR3: CASSRSGNEQFF
DNA: TGTGCCAGCAGCCGATCCGGCAATGAGCAGTTCTTC

length: 16
J: TRBJ2-3
D: NA
size: NA
V: TRBV2
CDR3: CASSEGRGTGTDTQYF
DNA: TGTGCCAGCAGTGAGGGCCGCGGGACGGGTACAGATACGCAGTATTTT

length: 14
J: TRBJ1-1
D: NA
size: NA
V: TRBV25-1
CDR3: CASSEPGHRTEAFF
DNA: TGTGCCAGCAGTGAACCCGGACACCGCACTGAAGCTTTCTTT

length: 16
J: TRBJ2-2
D: NA
size: NA
V: TRBV4-3
CDR3: CASKNGAGADTGELFF
DNA: TGCGCCAGCAAAAATGGGGCAGGGGCGGACACCGGGGAGCTGTTTTTT

length: 14
J: TRBJ1-3
D: NA
size: NA
V: TRBV5-1
CDR3: CASSLDSSGNTIYF
DNA: TGCGCCAGCAGCTTAGATAGCTCTGGAAACACCATATATTTT

length: 15
J: TRBJ2-2
D: TRBD2
size: NA
V: TRBV7-9
CDR3: CASSRGGAGTGELFF
DNA: TGTGCCAGCAGCCGCGGGGGGGCCGGCACCGGGGAGCTGTTTTTT

length: 13
J: TRBJ2-5
D: TRBD2
size: NA
V: TRBV10-1
CDR3: CASGAGGVETQYF
DNA: TGCGCCAGCGGAGCGGGAGGTGTAGAGACCCAGTACTTC

length: 15
J: TRBJ1-5
D: NA
size: NA
V: TRBV21-1
CDR3: CASSNSGANNQPQHF
DNA: TGTGCCAGCAGCAACTCAGGGGCCAACAATCAGCCCCAGCATTTT

length: 15
J: TRBJ1-4
D: NA
size: NA
V: TRBV28
CDR3: CASSLTAGKSEKLFF
DNA: TGTGCCAGCAGTTTAACGGCAGGGAAAAGTGAAAAACTGTTTTTT

length: 12
J: TRBJ2-7
D: NA
size: NA
V: TRBV5-1
CDR3: CASSLDIGEQYF
DNA: TGCGCCAGCAGCTTGGATATCGGGGAGCAGTACTTC